The TCR beta chain under discussion was sequenced for a study of cytomegalovirus exposure and HLA in healthy donors. 13 Jbeta primers and 60 Vbeta primers were used for the PCR. The assay was immunoSEQ multiplex PCR, and TCRdb's table has in-frame clones only and misses some. The sample shows 130,000 or so clones, 84% of them seen only once. V shed 1 base and J shed 3 bases, with 9 bases lying between them. CDR3 length equals 14 residues. Germline CDR1 SGHAT, CDR2 FQNNGV. The sequenced material came from PBMCs. The TCR was taken from a woman aged 18-35 years in good health and CMV-seropositive. The V and J genes are TRBV11-2 and TRBJ1-1; weak D call: TRBD1 (5 bases). The CDR3 region is CASSLGGGDTEAFF. CDR3 in DNA: TGTGCCAGCAGCTTAGGTGGGGGGGACACTGAAGCTTTCTTT.